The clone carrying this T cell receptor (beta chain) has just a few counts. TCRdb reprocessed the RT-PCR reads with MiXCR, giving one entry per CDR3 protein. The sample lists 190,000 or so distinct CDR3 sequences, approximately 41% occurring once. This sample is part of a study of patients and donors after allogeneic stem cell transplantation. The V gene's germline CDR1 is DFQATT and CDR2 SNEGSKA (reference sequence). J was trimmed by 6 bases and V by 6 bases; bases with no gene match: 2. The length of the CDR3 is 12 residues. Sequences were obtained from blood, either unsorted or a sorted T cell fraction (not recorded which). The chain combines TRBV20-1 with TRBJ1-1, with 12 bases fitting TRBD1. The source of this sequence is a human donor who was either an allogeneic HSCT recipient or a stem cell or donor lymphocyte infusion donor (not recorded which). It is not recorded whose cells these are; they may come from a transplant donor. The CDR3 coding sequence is TGCAGTGCGGGACAGGGGGCCTCTGAAGCTTTCTTT. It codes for CSAGQGASEAFF.